This T cell receptor (beta chain) originates from a study of blood T cells in healthy people across ages. PCR was performed a second time for roughly 7 to 11 cycles using a sample-barcoded 5' primer and a J-beta primer mix. One entry per CDR3 protein, called by TCRdb with MiXCR from the 5' RACE reads. Among about 640,000 distinct CDR3 sequences listed, roughly three fifths were seen once. In its sample, this clonotype was seen once. Germline CDR1 and CDR2: SGHDT and YYEEEE. CDR3 size: 17 residues. Trimming cost V 0 bases and J 2 bases, with 15 bases left between them. The sequencing sample was made of blood. The source of this sequence is a man aged 60 to 75 in good health. The J gene is TRBJ2-1, the V gene TRBV5-6; D assignment may be TRBD1 or TRBD2 (5 bases each). The CDR3 region has the DNA TGTGCCAGCAGCTTGGACCGGGGCAGGGTACCCTACAATGAGCAGTTCTTC. Protein: CASSLDRGRVPYNEQFF. Full variable domain (remainder filled in from reference TRBV5-6 and TRBJ2-1): DAGVTQSPTHLIKTRGQQVTLRCSPKSGHDTVSWYQQALGQGPQFIFQYYEEEERQRGNFPDRFSGHQFPNYSSELNVNALLLGDSALYLCASSLDRGRVPYNEQFFGPGTRLTVL.